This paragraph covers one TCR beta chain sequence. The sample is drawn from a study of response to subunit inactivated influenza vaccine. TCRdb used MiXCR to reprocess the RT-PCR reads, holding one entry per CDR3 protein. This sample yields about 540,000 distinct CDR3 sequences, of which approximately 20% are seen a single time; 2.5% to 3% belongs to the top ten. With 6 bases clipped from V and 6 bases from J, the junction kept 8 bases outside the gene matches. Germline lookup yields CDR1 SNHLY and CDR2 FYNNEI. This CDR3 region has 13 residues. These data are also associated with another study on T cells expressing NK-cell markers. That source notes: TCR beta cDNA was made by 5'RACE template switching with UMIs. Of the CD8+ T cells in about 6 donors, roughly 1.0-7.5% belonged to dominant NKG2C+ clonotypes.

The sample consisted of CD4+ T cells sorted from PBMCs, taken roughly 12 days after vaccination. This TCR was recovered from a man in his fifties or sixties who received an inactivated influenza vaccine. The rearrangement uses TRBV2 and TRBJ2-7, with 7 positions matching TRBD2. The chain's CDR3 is CASRGRVGREQYF. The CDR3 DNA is TGTGCCAGCAGGGGGAGGGTTGGGCGCGAGCAGTACTTC.